Listed here are 32 T cell receptor beta chains from one sample, sequenced in a study of Ad26.COV2.S vaccination and SARS-CoV-2 variants. This table comes from immunoSEQ multiplex PCR, and its TCRdb copy is limited to in-frame clones, with some not included. Altogether 350,000 to 450,000 clones are present, around 83% being singletons, with the ten largest covering less than 4%. This sample's treatment: 19 received Ad26.COV2.S at low or high dose, single or two shots; five or six received placebo; per-sample allocation not given. The study sampled participants on day 63 after the first vaccine or placebo injection. Material: peripheral blood, obtained in a trial of Ad26.COV2.S vaccine versus placebo. The receptors derive from a person aged 18-60 years who received the Ad26.COV2.S COVID-19 vaccine or a placebo.

The V and J genes are TRBV7-2 and TRBJ1-3; D might be TRBD1 (5 bases). The CDR3 is made up of 18 amino acids. From germline, CDR1 is SGHTA and CDR2 FQGNSA. Trimming took 5 bases from V and 0 from J, leaving 20 bases between them. This CDR3 reads CASSPGLPRINSGNTIYF. The CDR3 DNA sequence: TGTGCCAGCAGCCCGGGACTCCCGAGGATAAACTCTGGAAACACCATATATTTT.

The chain combines TRBV6-2 or TRBV6-3 with TRBJ2-2, with 11 bases matching TRBD2. CDR3 length equals 17 residues. CDR1 and CDR2 (germline): MNHEY, SVGEGT. V lost 4 bases and J lost 7; bases outside the gene matches: 11. CDR3 in amino acids: CASSSTSGRGRGGELFF. DNA of the CDR3: TGTGCCAGCAGTTCCACTAGCGGGAGAGGCCGTGGCGGGGAGCTGTTTTTT.

The chain has TRBV7-9 and TRBJ2-7; 7 bases line up with TRBD2. The V segment lost 3 bases and the J segment 0 bases; nucleotides outside the gene matches: 5. The CDR3 extends over 15 amino acids. Germline V gene data show CDR1 as SEHNR and CDR2 as FQNEAQ (reference sequence). The CDR3 DNA reads TGTGCCAGCAGCTTGTTCACTAGCGTCTCCTACGAGCAGTACTTC. It codes for CASSLFTSVSYEQYF.

This clone was seen more than once but under ten times. The chain employs TRBV19 and TRBJ2-4; tentatively, D is TRBD1 (7 bases). Germline V gene data show CDR1 as LNHDA and CDR2 as SQIVND (reference sequence). There are 16 residues in the CDR3. Trimming took off 3 bases at V and 8 bases at J, with 20 bases between the two ends. This CDR3 reads CASSIPRGKGGDIQYF. CDR3 DNA sequence: TGTGCCAGTAGTATCCCCAGGGGGAAGGGCGGGGACATTCAGTACTTC. The entire variable domain, with the rest obtained from reference TRBV19 and TRBJ2-4, is as follows: DGGITQSPKYLFRKEGQNVTLSCEQNLNHDAMYWYRQDPGQGLRLIYYSQIVNDFQKGDIAEGYSVSREKKESFPLTVTSAQKNPTAFYLCASSIPRGKGGDIQYFGAGTRLSVL.

V usage is TRBV2 and J usage is TRBJ2-3; D possibly corresponds to TRBD1 (7 bases). The V end lost 7 bases, the J end lost 3 bases, and 20 bases lay between the germline ends. Germline V lookup: CDR1 SNHLY, CDR2 FYNNEI. The CDR3 length is 16 residues. CDR3 in amino acids: CASNDGGGGETDTQYF. Here the CDR3 DNA reads TGTGCCAGCAATGACGGAGGGGGCGGGGAAACAGATACGCAGTATTTT.

This clone was observed a few times. The chain employs TRBV7-6 and TRBJ1-3, with a tentative D call TRBD1 (5 bases). Germline CDR1 SGHVS, CDR2 FNYEAQ. There are 18 residues in the CDR3. V was cut by 4 bases and J by 0 bases, with 19 bases left in between. As DNA, the CDR3 is TGTGCCAGCAGCTCCCAACCGGGTCCAGGGTTCTCTGGAAACACCATATATTTT. Its protein product is CASSSQPGPGFSGNTIYF.

This chain joins TRBV9 and TRBJ1-1; 9 bases agree with TRBD1. The V gene's germline CDR1 is SGDLS and CDR2 YYNGEE. The V gene end was trimmed by 4 bases and the J gene end by 1 base; junction bases not matched to a gene: 5. The CDR3 runs 15 residues. The CDR3 sequence is CASSPRDRENTEAFF. DNA for the CDR3: TGTGCCAGCAGCCCCAGGGACAGGGAGAACACTGAAGCTTTCTTT.

The rearrangement joins TRBV27 to TRBJ2-3; D possibly corresponds to TRBD1 (5 bases). The germline V and J ends were trimmed by 3 bases and 1 base, with 14 bases remaining between them. The CDR3 spans 16 residues. The germline V gene encodes CDR1 MNHEY and CDR2 SMNVEV (reference sequence). The CDR3 DNA follows: TGTGCCAGCAGTTTTATGGGGCGGCTTGGCACAGATACGCAGTATTTT. This codes for CASSFMGRLGTDTQYF.

The V gene is TRBV4-1, the J gene TRBJ2-2, with D perhaps matching TRBD1 (6 bases). The V end lost 1 base, the J end lost 1 base, and 10 bases lay between the germline ends. The CDR3 contains 16 residues. Germline CDR1 MGHRA, CDR2 YSYEKL. DNA of the CDR3: TGCGCCAGCAGCCAAGCCGGGACACTGAACACCGGGGAGCTGTTTTTT. Amino acid sequence: CASSQAGTLNTGELFF.

The genes are TRBV6-2 or TRBV6-3 and TRBJ1-4; the match to TRBD1 covers 7 bases. After removal of 5 bases from V and 5 bases from J, the junction contained 11 bases not matched to a gene. Per the germline V gene, CDR1 is MNHEY and CDR2 is SVGEGT. The CDR3 is made up of 16 amino acids. CDR3 in amino acids: CASSDYLTGLNEKLFF. Written as DNA, the CDR3 is TGTGCCAGCAGTGACTACCTGACAGGGTTAAATGAAAAACTGTTTTTT.

The chain is built from TRBV4-3 and TRBJ2-1; 14 bases fit TRBD2. Germline CDR1 LGHNA, CDR2 YSLEER. Trimming took 4 bases from V and 9 from J; bases not matched to a gene: 5. The CDR3 has 15 residues. CDR3 sequence: CASSLTSGGASEQFF. The CDR3, as DNA: TGCGCCAGCAGCCTGACTAGCGGGGGGGCCAGTGAGCAGTTCTTC.

This clone turned up a few times. This sequence joins TRBV19 and TRBJ2-5, with 13 bases lining up with TRBD2. The ends lost 3 bases at V and 4 bases at J; junction bases unmatched: 5. This CDR3 spans 16 amino acids. Germline V lookup: CDR1 LNHDA, CDR2 SQIVND (reference sequence). For the CDR3, the DNA is TGTGCCAGTAGTATGGGACTAGCGGGGAGTGCAGAGACCCAGTACTTC. It specifies CASSMGLAGSAETQYF.

This clone showed up just a few times. The rearrangement joins TRBV2 to TRBJ1-1, with D perhaps TRBD1 (6 bases). Trimming shortened V by 5 bases and J by 8 bases, and 18 bases separated the two germline ends. The CDR3 length is 14 residues. The V gene's germline CDR1 is SNHLY and CDR2 FYNNEI. The CDR3 nucleotides read TGTGCCAGCAGTTTTCTCCAGGGGCTAGGGGAAGCTTTCTTT. Protein product: CASSFLQGLGEAFF.

V usage is TRBV11-2 and J usage is TRBJ1-1, with D tentatively TRBD1 (5 bases). CDR1 and CDR2 from the germline V gene are SGHAT and FQNNGV. With 2 bases removed from V and 1 base from J, the gap between germline ends came to 11 bases. The CDR3 consists of 15 residues. The CDR3 sequence is CASSLSGVKNTEAFF. The CDR3, as DNA: TGTGCCAGCAGCTTATCGGGGGTGAAGAACACTGAAGCTTTCTTT.

A single count supports this clone. This chain joins TRBV11-2 and TRBJ1-1; a weak D match, TRBD1 (5 bases). Germline loops: CDR1 SGHAT, CDR2 FQNNGV. Trimming took off 5 bases at V and 0 bases at J, with 10 bases between the two ends. The CDR3 spans 14 residues. CDR3 in DNA: TGTGCCAGCAGCCCGGGACCGCTGAACACTGAAGCTTTCTTT. Translated: CASSPGPLNTEAFF.

The chain is built from TRBV6-2 or TRBV6-3 and TRBJ2-7, with D uncertain. This CDR3 has 13 amino acids. With 2 bases removed from V and 2 bases from J, the gap between germline ends came to 7 bases. Per the germline V gene, CDR1 is MNHEY and CDR2 is SVGEGT. This CDR3 is CASSYPEAYEQYF. In nucleotides, the CDR3 is TGTGCCAGCAGTTACCCTGAGGCCTACGAGCAGTACTTC.

The chain recombines TRBV27 with TRBJ1-2, with TRBD1 matching over 7 bases. Germline V gives CDR1 MNHEY, CDR2 SMNVEV (reference sequence). V lost 4 bases and J lost 9; bases outside the gene matches: 8. This CDR3 contains 13 residues. CDR3 nucleotides: TGTGCCAGCAGTTCCCCGGGACAGAGGAGCTACACCTTC. Protein: CASSSPGQRSYTF.

This clone was seen once. V and J are TRBV18 and TRBJ1-5, with D maybe TRBD1 (5 bases). Germline CDR1 reads KGHSH; CDR2 reads LQKENI. V dropped 6 bases and J dropped 6 bases, with 15 bases sitting between them. The CDR3 runs 14 residues. CDR3 sequence: CASSPDRFSQPQHF. CDR3 coding DNA: TGTGCCAGCTCTCCCGACAGATTCTCTCAGCCCCAGCATTTT.

J is TRBJ1-2 and V is TRBV5-1; weak D call: TRBD1 (5 bases). The V gene lost 7 bases and the J gene lost 5 bases, with 12 bases spanning the gap. Germline CDR1 reads SGHRS; CDR2 reads YFSETQ. This CDR3 region has 12 residues. CDR3 amino acids: CASGGTTYGYTF. DNA of the CDR3: TGCGCCAGCGGGGGAACAACTTATGGCTACACCTTC.

This clone was seen a single time. This chain joins TRBV7-2 and TRBJ1-1, with 8 bases matching TRBD1. CDR1 and CDR2 from the germline V gene are SGHTA and FQGNSA. The CDR3 length is 13 residues. The J segment lost 9 bases and the V segment lost 5 bases, leaving 8 bases of the junction unmatched. Here the CDR3 DNA reads TGTGCCAGCAGCCCAGGGGGCAGCGGCAAAGCTTTCTTT. This sequence encodes CASSPGGSGKAFF. The full variable domain, its missing parts supplied by reference TRBV7-2 and TRBJ1-1, is GAGVSQSPSNKVTEKGKDVELRCDPISGHTALYWYRQSLGQGLEFLIYFQGNSAPDKSGLPSDRFSAERTGGSVSTLTIQRTQQEDSAVYLCASSPGGSGKAFFGQGTRLTVV.

V gene TRBV5-5 combines with J gene TRBJ1-2; D may be TRBD1 (6 bases). Germline CDR1 and CDR2: SGHKS and YYEKEE (reference sequence). The V and J ends lost 0 bases and 4 bases respectively, with 13 bases between them. This CDR3 comprises 15 residues. The CDR3: CASSLEVRGTYGYTF. CDR3 bases: TGTGCCAGCAGCTTGGAGGTCAGGGGAACCTATGGCTACACCTTC.

The chain is built from TRBV28 and TRBJ1-2, with a possible D match to TRBD1 (5 bases). V was clipped by 3 bases and J by 7 bases, with 12 bases between them. From germline, CDR1 is MDHEN and CDR2 SYDVKM. This CDR3 contains 13 residues. As DNA, the CDR3 is TGTGCCAGCAGTTTCCCTCAGGGTCCTGGCTACACCTTC. Protein sequence: CASSFPQGPGYTF.

This sequence joins TRBV6-5 and TRBJ2-7; tentatively, D is TRBD1 (6 bases). The CDR3 length is 14 residues. Germline V lookup: CDR1 MNHEY, CDR2 SVGAGI. V lost 6 bases, J lost 0 bases, and 12 bases lay in between. As DNA, the CDR3 is TGTGCCAGCAGACGGGACACGGGCTCCTACGAGCAGTACTTC. Encoded protein: CASRRDTGSYEQYF.

This clone has a single count. The chain carries TRBV5-1 and TRBJ1-1; tentative D call: TRBD1 (5 bases). CDR1 SGHRS and CDR2 YFSETQ come from the germline V gene. Trimming removed 0 bases at V and 6 bases at J, with 18 bases between. The CDR3 is 16 amino acids. The CDR3: CASSLVAGDLRAEAFF. The CDR3 DNA follows: TGCGCCAGCAGCTTGGTGGCTGGGGACCTACGGGCTGAAGCTTTCTTT.

This clone has a single count. This chain connects TRBV5-4 to TRBJ2-7; D tentatively reads TRBD1 or TRBD2 (5 bases each). CDR3 length: 14 residues. Germline V gene data show CDR1 as SGHNT and CDR2 as YYREEE (reference sequence). V lost 1 base and J 3 bases, leaving 11 bases between the germline ends. CDR3 in amino acids: CASSLRDGSYEQYF. The CDR3 DNA is TGTGCCAGCAGCTTGAGGGACGGTAGCTACGAGCAGTACTTC.

This chain connects TRBV5-1 to TRBJ2-5; D unresolved. This CDR3 is built from 12 residues. V was trimmed by 5 bases and J by 1 base, leaving 6 bases between them. Germline V lookup: CDR1 SGHRS, CDR2 YFSETQ. CDR3 protein: CASRRPQETQYF. In DNA, the CDR3 is TGCGCCAGCAGACGGCCCCAAGAGACCCAGTACTTC.

The J gene is TRBJ1-1, the V gene TRBV2; no definite D call. The CDR3 extends over 14 amino acids. Germline V gene lookup returns CDR1 SNHLY and CDR2 FYNNEI. Trimming removed 3 bases from V and 0 bases from J, with 8 bases in between. This CDR3 reads CASSDGQLNTEAFF. Written as DNA, the CDR3 is TGTGCCAGCAGTGACGGGCAGTTGAACACTGAAGCTTTCTTT.

J is TRBJ2-1 and V is TRBV10-3; 13 nucleotides match TRBD2. CDR1 ENHRY and CDR2 SYGVKD come from the germline V gene. V lost 7 bases and J lost 4; bases outside the gene matches: 7. The CDR3 loop spans 16 amino acids. In DNA, the CDR3 is TGTGCCATCATGGGGACTAGCGGGGATTCTTACAATGAGCAGTTCTTC. Translated, it gives CAIMGTSGDSYNEQFF.

The chain carries TRBV7-2 and TRBJ2-5; tentatively, D is TRBD2 (5 bases). The V and J ends lost 2 bases and 2 bases respectively, with 12 bases between them. The length of the CDR3 is 15 residues. Germline loops: CDR1 SGHTA, CDR2 FQGNSA. CDR3: CASSLMSGAQETQYF. CDR3 in DNA: TGTGCCAGCAGCTTAATGAGCGGAGCTCAAGAGACCCAGTACTTC.

The rearrangement links TRBV14 to TRBJ2-1, with D tentatively TRBD1 or TRBD2 (5 bases each). The germline gives CDR1 SGHDN, CDR2 FVKESK. V was cut by 6 bases and J by 5 bases, with 23 bases left in between. This CDR3 comprises 17 residues. CDR3 sequence reads: CASRLSWDPTKNNEQFF. The CDR3 DNA reads TGTGCCAGCAGGCTTTCCTGGGACCCCACAAAAAACAATGAGCAGTTCTTC.

In DNA form, the CDR3 reads TGTGCCATCAGTGAGTCGGGGGGTCGAGGCAATCAGCCCCAGCATTTT. Its translation: CAISESGGRGNQPQHF. The rearrangement joins TRBV10-3 to TRBJ1-5, with a tentative D call TRBD1 (5 bases). V lost 0 bases, J lost 2 bases, and 11 bases lay in between. CDR3 length: 16 amino acids. Per germline, CDR1 ENHRY and CDR2 SYGVKD.

V is TRBV10-3 and J is TRBJ2-7; 9 nucleotides align to TRBD1. The ends lost 4 bases at V and 2 bases at J; junction bases unmatched: 9. The length of the CDR3 is 16 residues. CDR1 and CDR2 (germline): ENHRY, SYGVKD. CDR3: CAISVIQGAQTYEQYF. As DNA, the CDR3 is TGTGCCATCAGTGTCATACAGGGGGCCCAAACCTACGAGCAGTACTTC.